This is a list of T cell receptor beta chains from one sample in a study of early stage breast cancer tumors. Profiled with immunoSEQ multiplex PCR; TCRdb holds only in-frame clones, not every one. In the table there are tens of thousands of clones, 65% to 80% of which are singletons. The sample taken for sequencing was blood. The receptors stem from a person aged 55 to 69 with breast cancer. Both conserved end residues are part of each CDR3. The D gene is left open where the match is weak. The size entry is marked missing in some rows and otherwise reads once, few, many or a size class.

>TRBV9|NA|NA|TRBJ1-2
TGTGCCAGCAGCCCTAGTAGTGGGAGAGTCTCGAGCTACACCTTC
CASSPSSGRVSSYTF
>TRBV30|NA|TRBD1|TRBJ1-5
TGTGCCTGGAGCTCGGGACAGGCGGTGGGTCAGCCCCAGCATTTT
CAWSSGQAVGQPQHF
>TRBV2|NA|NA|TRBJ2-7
TGTGCCAGCAGAAAAGGGGGGATAGCCGAGCAGTACTTC
CASRKGGIAEQYF
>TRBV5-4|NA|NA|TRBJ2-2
TGTGCCAGCAGCTTAACAATGGGGGAGCTGTTTTTT
CASSLTMGELFF
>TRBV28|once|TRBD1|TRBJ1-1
TGTGCCAGCACTCCCCCCGGGACAGGACCTGAAGCTTTCTTT
CASTPPGTGPEAFF
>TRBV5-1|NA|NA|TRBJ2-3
TGCGCCAGCAGTAAATACGGGGGTACGGTGGCAGATACGCAGTATTTT
CASSKYGGTVADTQYF
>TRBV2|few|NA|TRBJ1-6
TGTGCCAGCAGTGAAGCCCGGGGGGATAATTCACCCCTCCACTTT
CASSEARGDNSPLHF
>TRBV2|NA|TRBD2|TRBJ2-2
TGTGCCAGCAGCACGGGACTAGCGGGGGGGCTCACCGGGGAGCTGTTTTTT
CASSTGLAGGLTGELFF
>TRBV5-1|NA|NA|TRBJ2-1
TGCGCCAGCAGGCCAGCTAGCTCCTACAATGAGCAGTTCTTC
CASRPASSYNEQFF
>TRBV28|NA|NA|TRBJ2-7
TGTGCCAGCAGTTCCAGGACACAACCCTACGAGCAGTACTTC
CASSSRTQPYEQYF
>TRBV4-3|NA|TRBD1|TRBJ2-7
TGCGCCAGCAGCCCAGGGACAGGGGGAGGATTCGGCTCCTACGAGCAGTACTTC
CASSPGTGGGFGSYEQYF
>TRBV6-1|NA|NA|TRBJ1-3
TGTGCCAGCAGTCCCCCACCGGGGGCCATATATTTT
CASSPPPGAIYF
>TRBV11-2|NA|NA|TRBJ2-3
TGTGCCAGCAGCTTAGATATGCTTACCACAGATACGCAGTATTTT
CASSLDMLTTDTQYF
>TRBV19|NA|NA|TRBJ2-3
TGTGCCAGTAGTATCACAGTCACAGATACGCAGTATTTT
CASSITVTDTQYF
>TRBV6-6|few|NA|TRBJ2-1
TGTGCCAGCAGTACCCTATACGATGAGCAGTTCTTC
CASSTLYDEQFF
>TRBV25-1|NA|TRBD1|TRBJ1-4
TGTGCCAGCAGTGGACAGGGTTGGGAAAAACTGTTTTTT
CASSGQGWEKLFF
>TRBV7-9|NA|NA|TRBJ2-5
TGTGCCAGCAGCTTATATGATATAGGACAGCCCAAGAGGACCCAGTACTTC
CASSLYDIGQPKRTQYF
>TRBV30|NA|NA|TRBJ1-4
TGTGCCCCCGGTCTTAAAACTATGGGTGAAAAACTGTTTTTT
CAPGLKTMGEKLFF
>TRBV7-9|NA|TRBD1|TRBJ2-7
TGTGCCAGCAGCCAGGGACAGGGGGCGTACGAGCAGTACTTC
CASSQGQGAYEQYF
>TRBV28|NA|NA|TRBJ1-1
TGTGCCAGCAGTTTCGGTTCCACTGAAGCTTTCTTT
CASSFGSTEAFF
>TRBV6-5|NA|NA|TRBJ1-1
TGTGCCAGCCGCCACCGTCGGCAGTCGAACACTGAAGCTTTCTTT
CASRHRRQSNTEAFF
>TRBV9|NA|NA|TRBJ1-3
TGTGCCAGCAGCGTAGCTCAAAATGGAAACACCATATATTTT
CASSVAQNGNTIYF
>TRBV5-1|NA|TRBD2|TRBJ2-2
TGCGCCAGCAGCACCGCAGGGACTAGCGGGATTTTCACGAACACCGGGGAGCTGTTTTTT
CASSTAGTSGIFTNTGELFF
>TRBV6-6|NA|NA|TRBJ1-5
TGTGCCAGCAGTTACGACCCGAGGCGACAGCCCCAGCATTTT
CASSYDPRRQPQHF
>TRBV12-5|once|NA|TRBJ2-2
TGTGCTAGTGGTTGGGCGGGACAGAACACCGGGGAGCTGTTTTTT
CASGWAGQNTGELFF
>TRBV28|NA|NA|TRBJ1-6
TGTGCCAGCAGCGAGTTTGGGGGTAGCTCCTATAATTCACCCCTCCACTTT
CASSEFGGSSYNSPLHF
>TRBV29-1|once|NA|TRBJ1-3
TGCAGCGTTATGGTGACGGGAAACACCATATATTTT
CSVMVTGNTIYF
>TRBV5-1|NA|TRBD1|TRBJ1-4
TGCGCCAGCAGCATGACAGGGGAAAATGAAAAACTGTTTTTT
CASSMTGENEKLFF
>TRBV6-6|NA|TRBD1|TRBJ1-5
TGTGCCAGCAGGACGACAGGGGAAGGCAATCAGCCCCAGCATTTT
CASRTTGEGNQPQHF
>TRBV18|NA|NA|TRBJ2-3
TGTGCCAGCTCACTGGGCACAGATACGCAGTATTTT
CASSLGTDTQYF
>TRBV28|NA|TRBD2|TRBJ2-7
TGTGCCAGCGGAGGGGGAGATGCGGGGGGGTTATACGAGCAGTACTTC
CASGGGDAGGLYEQYF
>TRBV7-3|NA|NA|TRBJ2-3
TGTGCCAGCAGCTTACGAGATAGCACAGATACGCAGTATTTT
CASSLRDSTDTQYF
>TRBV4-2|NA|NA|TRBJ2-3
TGTGCCAGCAGCCGAGGGGGAAGGGATACGCAGTATTTT
CASSRGGRDTQYF
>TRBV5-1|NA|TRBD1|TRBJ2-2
TGCGCCAGCCTATGGACAGGGGGCCCCGGGGAGCTGTTTTTT
CASLWTGGPGELFF
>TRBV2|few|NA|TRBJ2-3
TGTGCCAGCAGGGAGGGTGTCACAGATACGCAGTATTTT
CASREGVTDTQYF
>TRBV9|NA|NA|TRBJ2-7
TGTGCCAGCAGCGTAGGAGCGGGCTCCTACGAGCAGTACTTC
CASSVGAGSYEQYF
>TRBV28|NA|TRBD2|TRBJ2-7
TGTGCCAGCAGACGGGCGGGGGTAAGCTCCTACGAGCAGTACTTC
CASRRAGVSSYEQYF
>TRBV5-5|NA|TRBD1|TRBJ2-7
TGTGCCAGCAGCTTAGGGACAGGAGGCTACGAGCAGTACTTC
CASSLGTGGYEQYF
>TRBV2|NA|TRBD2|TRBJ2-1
TGTGCCAGCAGTGACAGCGGGAGTACGTACAATGAGCAGTTCTTC
CASSDSGSTYNEQFF
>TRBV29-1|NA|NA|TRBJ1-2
TGCAGCGTTGACTCCCCCCCGCAGCCGGGAAGCTATGGCTACACCTTC
CSVDSPPQPGSYGYTF
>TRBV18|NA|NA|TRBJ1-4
TGTGCCAGCTCACCACCGGGAGCTTTCCTACTGTTTTTT
CASSPPGAFLLFF
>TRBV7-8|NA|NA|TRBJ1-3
TGTGCCAGTGGAGCCTCTGGAAACACCATATATTTT
CASGASGNTIYF
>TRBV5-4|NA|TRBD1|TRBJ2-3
TGTGCCAGCAGCTTCGGTGGGACAGGGGGTCTAGATACGCAGTATTTT
CASSFGGTGGLDTQYF
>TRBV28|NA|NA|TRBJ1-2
TGTGCCAGCAGTTCGTCCTATGGCTACACCTTC
CASSSSYGYTF
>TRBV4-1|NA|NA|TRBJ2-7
TGCGCCAGCAGCCAAGGGGGGGACAGATCCTACGAGCAGTACTTC
CASSQGGDRSYEQYF
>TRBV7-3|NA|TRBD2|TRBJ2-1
TGTGCCAGCAGCTCCAGCGGGAGGGCCACCTACAATGAGCAGTTCTTC
CASSSSGRATYNEQFF
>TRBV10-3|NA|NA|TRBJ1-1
TGTGCCATCAGTGAAAAAGGTATGAATACTGAAGCTTTCTTT
CAISEKGMNTEAFF
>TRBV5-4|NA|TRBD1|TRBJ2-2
TGTGCCAGCAGCCTGGACAGGGTTCCCACCGGGGAGCTGTTTTTT
CASSLDRVPTGELFF
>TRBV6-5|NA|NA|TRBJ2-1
TGTGCCAGCACCTCGGCGACAGAACACTACAATGAGCAGTTCTTC
CASTSATEHYNEQFF
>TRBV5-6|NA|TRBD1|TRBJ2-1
TGTGCCAGCAGCTTGCGTACAGGGGGAACCTACAATGAGCAGTTCTTC
CASSLRTGGTYNEQFF